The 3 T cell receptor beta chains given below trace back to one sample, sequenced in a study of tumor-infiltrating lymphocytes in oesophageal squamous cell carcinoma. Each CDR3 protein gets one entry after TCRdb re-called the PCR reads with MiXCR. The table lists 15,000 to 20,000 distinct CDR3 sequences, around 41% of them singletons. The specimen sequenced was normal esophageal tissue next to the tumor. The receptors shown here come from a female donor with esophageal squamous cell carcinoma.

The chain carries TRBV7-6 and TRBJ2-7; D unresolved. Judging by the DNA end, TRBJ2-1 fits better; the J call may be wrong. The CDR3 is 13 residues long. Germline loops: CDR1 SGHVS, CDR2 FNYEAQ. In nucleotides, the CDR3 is TGTGCCAGCAGCTTAGCCTCTCTCGGCGAGCAGTTCTTC. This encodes CASSLASLGEQFF.

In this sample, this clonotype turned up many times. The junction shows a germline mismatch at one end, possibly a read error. The CDR3 reads CASGGDYYEQYF. The CDR3 region has the DNA TGTGCCAGCGGGGGGGACTACTACGAGCAGTACTTT. J is TRBJ1-6 and V is TRBV2; D possibly corresponds to TRBD1 (5 bases). This CDR3 comprises 12 residues. Germline V gene sequence: CDR1 SNHLY, CDR2 FYNNEI. Combining the CDR3 with reference TRBV2 and TRBJ1-6 gives the whole variable domain EPEVTQTPSHQVTQMGQEVILRCVPISNHLYFYWYRQILGQKVEFLVSFYNNEISEKSEIFDDQFSVERPDGSNFTLKIRSTKLEDSAMYFCASGGDYYEQYFGNGTRLTVT.

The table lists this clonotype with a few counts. The CDR3 loop reads CASSSPNSRGHFADTQYF. Here the CDR3 DNA reads TGTGCCAGCAGCTCTCCCAACTCGAGGGGACATTTCGCAGATACGCAGTATTTT. J is TRBJ2-3 and V is TRBV7-3, with D possibly matching TRBD1 (6 bases). Trimming removed 4 bases at V and 4 bases at J, with 24 bases between. The CDR3 runs 18 residues. Looked up from germline, CDR1 is SGHTA and CDR2 is FQGTGA. The variable domain in full, with the rest retrieved from reference TRBV7-3 and TRBJ2-3, is GAGVSQTPSNKVTEKGKYVELRCDPISGHTALYWYRQSLGQGPEFLIYFQGTGAADDSGLPNDRFFAVRPEGSVSTLKIQRTERGDSAVYLCASSSPNSRGHFADTQYFGPGTRLTVL.